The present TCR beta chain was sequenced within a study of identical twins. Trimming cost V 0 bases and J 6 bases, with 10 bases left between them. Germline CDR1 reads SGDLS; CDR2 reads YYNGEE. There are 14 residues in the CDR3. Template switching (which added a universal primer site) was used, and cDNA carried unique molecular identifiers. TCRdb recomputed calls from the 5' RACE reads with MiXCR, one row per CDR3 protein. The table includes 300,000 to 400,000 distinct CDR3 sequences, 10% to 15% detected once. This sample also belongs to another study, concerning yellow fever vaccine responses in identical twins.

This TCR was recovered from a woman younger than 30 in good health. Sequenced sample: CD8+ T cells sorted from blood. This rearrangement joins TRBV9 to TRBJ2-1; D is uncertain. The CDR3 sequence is CASSVVYTSNEQFF. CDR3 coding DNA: TGTGCCAGCAGCGTAGTTTACACCTCCAATGAGCAGTTCTTC.